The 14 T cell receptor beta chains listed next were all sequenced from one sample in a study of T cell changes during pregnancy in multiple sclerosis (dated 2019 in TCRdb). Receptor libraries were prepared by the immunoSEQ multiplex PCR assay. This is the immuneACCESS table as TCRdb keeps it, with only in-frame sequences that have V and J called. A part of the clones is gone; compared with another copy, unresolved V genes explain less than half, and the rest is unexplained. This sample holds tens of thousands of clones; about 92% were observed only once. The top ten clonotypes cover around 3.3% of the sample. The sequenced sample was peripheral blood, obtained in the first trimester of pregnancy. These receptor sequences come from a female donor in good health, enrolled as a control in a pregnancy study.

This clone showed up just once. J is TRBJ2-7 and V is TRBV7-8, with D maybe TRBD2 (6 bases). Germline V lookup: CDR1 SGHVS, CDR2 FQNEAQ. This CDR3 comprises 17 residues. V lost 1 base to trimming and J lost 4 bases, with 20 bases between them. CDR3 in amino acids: CASSLVTGGASLYEQYF. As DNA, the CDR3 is TGTGCCAGCAGCTTAGTAACCGGAGGGGCTTCTCTGTACGAGCAGTACTTC.

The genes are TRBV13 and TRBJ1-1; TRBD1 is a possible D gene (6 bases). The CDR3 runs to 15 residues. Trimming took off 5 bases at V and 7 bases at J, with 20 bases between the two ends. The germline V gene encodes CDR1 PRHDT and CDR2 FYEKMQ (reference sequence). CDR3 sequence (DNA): TGTGCCAGCAGCCGCTGGGACACCACGAGGGGTGAAGCTTTCTTT. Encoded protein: CASSRWDTTRGEAFF.

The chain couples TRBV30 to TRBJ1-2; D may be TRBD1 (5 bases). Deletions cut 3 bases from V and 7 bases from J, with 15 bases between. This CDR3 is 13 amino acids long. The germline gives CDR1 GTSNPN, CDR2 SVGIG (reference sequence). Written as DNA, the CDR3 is TGTGCCTGGAGCGGTTATAGGGGAGGTGGCTACACCTTC. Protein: CAWSGYRGGGYTF. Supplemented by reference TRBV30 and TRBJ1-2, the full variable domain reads SQTIHQWPATLVQPVGSPLSLECTVEGTSNPNLYWYRQAAGRGLQLLFYSVGIGQISSEVPQNLSASRPQDRQFILSSKKLLLSDSGFYLCAWSGYRGGGYTFGSGTRLTVV.

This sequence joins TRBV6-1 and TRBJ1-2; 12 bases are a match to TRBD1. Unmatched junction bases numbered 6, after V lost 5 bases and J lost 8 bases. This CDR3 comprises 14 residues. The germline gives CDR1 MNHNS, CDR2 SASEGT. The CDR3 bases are TGTGCCAGCAGTAGGGACAGGGGGCATTTGGGCTACACCTTC. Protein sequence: CASSRDRGHLGYTF.

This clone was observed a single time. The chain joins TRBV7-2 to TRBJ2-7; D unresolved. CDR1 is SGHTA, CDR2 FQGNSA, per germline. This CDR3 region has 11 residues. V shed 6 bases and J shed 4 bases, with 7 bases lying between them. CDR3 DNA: TGTGCCAGCAGGGCAAATTACGAGCAGTACTTC. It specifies CASRANYEQYF.

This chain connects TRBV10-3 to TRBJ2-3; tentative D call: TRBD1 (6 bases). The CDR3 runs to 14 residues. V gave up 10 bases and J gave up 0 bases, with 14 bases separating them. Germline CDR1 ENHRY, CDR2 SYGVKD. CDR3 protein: CATIPGVSTDTQYF. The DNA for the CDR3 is TGTGCCACCATACCAGGGGTTAGCACAGATACGCAGTATTTT.

DNA for the CDR3: TGTGCCAGCAGCTTGGGGGGGGGAGCGACCCAGTACTTC. It encodes CASSLGGGATQYF. This chain joins TRBV5-4 and TRBJ2-5, with 7 bases fitting TRBD2. The CDR3 has 13 residues. In germline, CDR1 is SGHNT, CDR2 YYREEE (reference sequence). The ends lost 0 bases at V and 7 bases at J; junction bases unmatched: 3.

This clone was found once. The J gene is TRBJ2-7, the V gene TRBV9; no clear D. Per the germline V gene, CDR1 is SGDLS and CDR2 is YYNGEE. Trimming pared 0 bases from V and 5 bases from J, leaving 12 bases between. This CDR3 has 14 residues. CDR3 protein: CASSVDLVTDEQYF. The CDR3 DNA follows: TGTGCCAGCAGCGTAGACCTTGTAACTGACGAGCAGTACTTC.

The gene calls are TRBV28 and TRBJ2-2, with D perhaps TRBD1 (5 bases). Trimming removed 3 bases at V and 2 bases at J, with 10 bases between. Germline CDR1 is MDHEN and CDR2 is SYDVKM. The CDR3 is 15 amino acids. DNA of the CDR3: TGTGCCAGCAGTTTGACAGTTACTAACACCGGGGAGCTGTTTTTT. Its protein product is CASSLTVTNTGELFF.

CDR3 in amino acids: CASSQGRGGNNEQFF. CDR3 coding DNA: TGTGCCAGCAGCCAAGGGCGGGGGGGTAACAATGAGCAGTTCTTC. The chain combines TRBV4-2 with TRBJ2-1, with 9 bases fitting TRBD2. The CDR3 length is 15 residues. Germline values: CDR1 LGHNA, CDR2 YNFKEQ. The ends lost 1 base at V and 5 bases at J; junction bases unmatched: 3.

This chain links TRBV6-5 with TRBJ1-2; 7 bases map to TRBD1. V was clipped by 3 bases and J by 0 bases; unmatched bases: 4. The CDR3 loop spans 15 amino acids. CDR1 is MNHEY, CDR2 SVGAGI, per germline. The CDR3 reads CASSYGQGANYGYTF. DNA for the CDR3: TGTGCCAGCAGTTATGGGCAGGGGGCTAACTATGGCTACACCTTC.

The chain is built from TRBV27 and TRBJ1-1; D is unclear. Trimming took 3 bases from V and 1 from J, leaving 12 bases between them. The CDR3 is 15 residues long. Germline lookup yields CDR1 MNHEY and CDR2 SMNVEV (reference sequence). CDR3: CASSFSTSGNTEAFF. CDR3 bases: TGTGCCAGCAGTTTTTCGACCAGCGGGAACACTGAAGCTTTCTTT.

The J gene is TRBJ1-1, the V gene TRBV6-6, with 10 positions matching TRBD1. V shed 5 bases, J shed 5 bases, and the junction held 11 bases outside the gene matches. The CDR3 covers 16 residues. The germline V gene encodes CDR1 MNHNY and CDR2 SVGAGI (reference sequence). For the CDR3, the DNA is TGTGCCAGCAGTCCCGGGACAGGGGTGACGGGTACTGAAGCTTTCTTT. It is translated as CASSPGTGVTGTEAFF.

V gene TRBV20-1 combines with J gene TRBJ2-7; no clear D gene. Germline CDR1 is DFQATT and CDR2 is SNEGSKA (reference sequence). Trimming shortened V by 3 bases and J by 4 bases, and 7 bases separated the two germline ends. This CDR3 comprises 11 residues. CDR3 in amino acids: CSASPRYEQYF. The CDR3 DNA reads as TGCAGTGCTAGCCCCAGGTACGAGCAGTACTTC.